This is a list of T cell receptor beta chains from one sample in a study of CD8+ T cells in alopecia areata. Produced via immunoSEQ multiplex PCR; TCRdb's table is partial and in-frame only. The table includes about 120,000 clones, 55% to 65% detected once. The sequenced sample was CD4+ T cells sorted from blood. The receptors here all came from a human donor in good health. Each CDR3 is given with its conserved first and last residue. D genes are given only for firm matches.

v_call	j_call	d_call	cdr3_nt	cdr3_aa
TRBV9	TRBJ1-4	TRBD1	TGTGCCAGCAGCGTAGGAGGGACAGGAAACGAAAAACTGTTTTTT	CASSVGGTGNEKLFF
TRBV29-1	TRBJ2-1	TRBD1	TGCAGCCATTACAGGGGGCACTACAATGAGCAGTTCTTC	CSHYRGHYNEQFF
TRBV10-3	TRBJ2-2	NA	TGTGCCATCAGTGAACCGTTCGGGCCTGGCGGGGAGCTGTTTTTT	CAISEPFGPGGELFF
TRBV29-1	TRBJ2-5	NA	TGCAGCGTTGAATTTGGGCAGATTCAAGAGACCCAGTACTTC	CSVEFGQIQETQYF
TRBV28	TRBJ1-5	NA	TGTGCCAGCAGTTTAGCCTCGAATGCCCTGGGGCATTTT	CASSLASNALGHF
TRBV5-1	TRBJ2-5	NA	TGCGCCAGCAGCAGTGGCTGGGAGACCCAGTACTTC	CASSSGWETQYF
TRBV29-1	TRBJ2-4	NA	TGCAGCGTTGATTGGGAAAACATTCAGTACTTC	CSVDWENIQYF
TRBV29-1	TRBJ2-5	NA	TGCAGCGTTGACGTTCTGGGGCAAGAGACCCAGTACTTC	CSVDVLGQETQYF
TRBV5-1	TRBJ2-2	NA	TGCGCCAGCAGCCCGCAAAGCGCGAACACCGGGGAGCTGTTTTTT	CASSPQSANTGELFF
TRBV9	TRBJ2-7	NA	TGTGCCAGCAGCGTAAGGGACCTTGGTCCCTACGAGCAGTACTTC	CASSVRDLGPYEQYF